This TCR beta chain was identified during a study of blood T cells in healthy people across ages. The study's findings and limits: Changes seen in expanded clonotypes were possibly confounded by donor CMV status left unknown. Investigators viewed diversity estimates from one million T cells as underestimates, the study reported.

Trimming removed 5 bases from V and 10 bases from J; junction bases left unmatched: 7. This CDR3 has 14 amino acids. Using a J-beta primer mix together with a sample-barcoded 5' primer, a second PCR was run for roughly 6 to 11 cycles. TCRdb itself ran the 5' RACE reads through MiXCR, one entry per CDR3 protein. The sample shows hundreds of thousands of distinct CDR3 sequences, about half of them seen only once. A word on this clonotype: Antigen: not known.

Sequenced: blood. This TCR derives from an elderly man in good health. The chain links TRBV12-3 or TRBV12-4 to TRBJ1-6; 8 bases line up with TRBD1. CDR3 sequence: CASSTTGERSPLHF. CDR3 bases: TGTGCCAGCAGTACGACAGGGGAGCGGTCACCCCTCCACTTT.